This T cell receptor (beta chain) was documented in a study of OX40 agonist ivuxolimab in advanced cancers. General study points: Low levels of normalized T-cell clonal expansion also appeared in some nonresponders.

V was pared by 4 bases and J by 1 base, with 7 bases of the junction left unmatched. CDR3 size: 16 residues. In germline, CDR1 is LNHDA, CDR2 SQIVND (reference sequence). A word on this clone: Its antigen remains unidentified.

Assay: immunoSEQ multiplex PCR; the TCRdb copy retains only in-frame clones and omits some. The table has about 59,000 clones, approximately 91% seen once. V is TRBV19 and J is TRBJ2-3; TRBD1 matches 8 bases. This TCR came from an adult with an advanced solid tumor such as melanoma, head and neck, liver or kidney cancer. The material was CD4+ or CD8+ T cells sorted from blood, obtained in a trial of the OX40 agonist ivuxolimab. The CDR3 protein is CASSRTGPGGTDTQYF. CDR3 coding DNA: TGTGCCAGTAGTAGGACAGGGCCGGGGGGCACAGATACGCAGTATTTT.